Detailed here is one TCR beta chain. These data are taken from a study of T-cell reconstitution after alpha-beta-depleted transplantation in children. The V and J ends lost 3 bases and 6 bases, in that order; junction bases with no gene match: 8. Looked up from germline, CDR1 is ENHRY and CDR2 is SYGVKD. There are 16 residues in the CDR3. This sample's TCRbeta library carried unique molecular identifier barcodes. MiXCR, run by TCRdb on the PCR reads, gives a single entry per CDR3 protein. The table records around 250,000 distinct CDR3 sequences, 9.9% of them present only once. Source: PBMCs from the stem cell graft donor, taken from the stem cell graft. V gene TRBV10-3 combines with J gene TRBJ2-1; 10 nucleotides agree with TRBD2. The clonotype comes from a human donor who donated a stem cell graft to a child with SCID. CDR3 protein: CAISDSTSGVSNEQFF. As DNA, the CDR3 is TGTGCCATCAGTGATTCAACTAGCGGGGTGTCCAATGAGCAGTTCTTC.